The 31 T cell receptor beta chains reported below all come from one sample, sequenced in a study of beta chain features in type 1 diabetes. The authors reverse transcribed all of the isolated RNA, so sequencing captured expressed TCRB transcripts. Assay used: immunoSEQ multiplex PCR; TCRdb lists only in-frame clones, some missing. The table includes 350,000 to 450,000 clones, approximately 14% detected once. Material: naive CD4+ T cells from blood. The receptors originated from a man aged 25 to 40 in good health.

The chain carries TRBV9 and TRBJ1-6, with 11 bases fitting TRBD1. The junction had 6 bases not matched to a gene; V was cut back by 6 bases and J by 7 bases. Germline V CDR1 and CDR2: SGDLS, YYNGEE. CDR3 length: 15 amino acids. CDR3 sequence: CASTTGTGGNSPLHF. CDR3 nucleotides: TGTGCCAGCACGACCGGGACAGGGGGGAATTCACCCCTCCACTTT.

The gene calls are TRBV7-2 and TRBJ1-1, with D perhaps TRBD1 (6 bases). The V and J ends lost 5 bases and 1 base respectively, with 8 bases between them. Germline assignment: CDR1 SGHTA and CDR2 FQGNSA. This CDR3 has 13 amino acids. The CDR3 DNA is TGTGCCAGCAGCGCGGACAGGAACACTGAAGCTTTCTTT. Amino acids: CASSADRNTEAFF.

V usage is TRBV4-3 and J usage is TRBJ2-5, with 11 bases matching TRBD1. In germline, CDR1 is LGHNA, CDR2 YSLEER. V lost 4 bases and J lost 7; bases outside the gene matches: 2. The CDR3 extends over 13 amino acids. The DNA of the CDR3 is TGCGCCAGCAGCCGGGGGACAGGGGGGACCCAGTACTTC. Protein sequence: CASSRGTGGTQYF.

The rearrangement links TRBV7-2 to TRBJ2-7; D is possibly TRBD2 (6 bases). Germline loops: CDR1 SGHTA, CDR2 FQGNSA. The V end was cut by 1 base, the J end by 2 bases, with 12 bases between. The CDR3 spans 15 residues. Here the CDR3 DNA reads TGTGCCAGCAGCTTAGAGGCCGGGAGACCCTACGAGCAGTACGTC. Translation gives CASSLEAGRPYEQYV.

This chain links TRBV7-8 with TRBJ2-1; D perhaps matches TRBD2 (5 bases). The CDR3 covers 16 residues. Trimming shortened V by 1 base and J by 3 bases, and 13 bases separated the two germline ends. Germline assignment: CDR1 SGHVS and CDR2 FQNEAQ. CDR3 amino acids: CASSLVRPSLYNEQFF. In DNA, the CDR3 is TGTGCCAGCAGCTTAGTCCGCCCTAGCCTCTACAATGAGCAGTTCTTC.

The chain joins TRBV25-1 to TRBJ2-3; no clear D. V shed 6 bases and J shed 0 bases, with 10 bases lying between them. Germline V gene data show CDR1 as MGHDK and CDR2 as SYGVNS. The CDR3 runs 14 residues. CDR3 sequence reads: CASRNDRSTDTQYF. The CDR3 DNA reads TGTGCCAGCAGAAATGACCGGAGCACAGATACGCAGTATTTT.

This chain connects TRBV27 to TRBJ2-1, with 8 bases lining up with TRBD2. There are 13 residues in the CDR3. CDR1 is MNHEY and CDR2 is SMNVEV in the germline V gene (reference sequence). Unmatched junction bases numbered 6, after V lost 6 bases and J lost 8 bases. CDR3 in DNA: TGTGCCAGCAGACGCAGCGGGAGTGATGAGCAGTTCTTC. As protein: CASRRSGSDEQFF.

The J gene is TRBJ1-1, the V gene TRBV12-5; D unclear. Trimming cost V 6 bases and J 6 bases, with 14 bases left between them. Germline lookup yields CDR1 LGHNT and CDR2 FRNRAP. CDR3 length: 13 residues. The CDR3 here is CASGGEGIAEAFF. The DNA of the CDR3 is TGTGCTAGTGGCGGTGAGGGTATCGCTGAAGCTTTCTTT. The full variable domain, completed using reference TRBV12-5 and TRBJ1-1, is DARVTQTPRHKVTEMGQEVTMRCQPILGHNTVFWYRQTMMQGLELLAYFRNRAPLDDSGMPKDRFSAEMPDATLATLKIQPSEPRDSAVYFCASGGEGIAEAFFGQGTRLTVV.

This clone was observed a handful of times. The CDR3 DNA reads TGCGCCAGCAGCCAAGGATCAGGGAACACCGGGGAGCTGTTTTTT. Protein sequence: CASSQGSGNTGELFF. The J gene is TRBJ2-2, the V gene TRBV4-3, with no clear D. Germline lookup yields CDR1 LGHNA and CDR2 YSLEER. Trimming took off 1 base at V and 1 base at J, with 7 bases between the two ends. The CDR3 has 15 residues.

V usage is TRBV29-1 and J usage is TRBJ2-7; the D is unclear. The germline V and J ends were trimmed by 4 bases and 0 bases, with 10 bases remaining between them. The germline CDR1 and CDR2 sequences are SQVTM and ANQGSEA. The CDR3 covers 13 residues. The DNA of the CDR3 is TGCAGCGTTGCTGCCACTAACTCCTACGAGCAGTACTTC. Protein sequence: CSVAATNSYEQYF.

This clone was seen a few times. V is TRBV29-1 and J is TRBJ2-7, with 7 bases identical to TRBD2. V was pared by 4 bases and J by 4 bases, with 4 bases of the junction left unmatched. The CDR3 loop spans 12 amino acids. Germline lookup yields CDR1 SQVTM and CDR2 ANQGSEA. The CDR3 coding sequence is TGCAGCGTTGGGGAGGGTTTGTACGAGCAGTACGTC. It translates to CSVGEGLYEQYV.

This clone was seen more than once but under ten times. CDR3 loop: CAWSRNRDYGYTF. The CDR3 nucleotides read TGTGCCTGGAGTCGAAACCGGGATTATGGCTACACCTTC. The rearrangement uses TRBV30 and TRBJ1-2; unclear D gene. Germline V CDR1 and CDR2: GTSNPN, SVGIG (reference sequence). CDR3 size: 13 residues. Trimming pared 2 bases from V and 5 bases from J, leaving 12 bases between.

This clone has more than one count but fewer than ten. The chain has TRBV30 and TRBJ1-1, with D uncertain. CDR1 and CDR2 (germline): GTSNPN, SVGIG (reference sequence). Trimming left V 4 bases short and J 6 bases short, with 15 bases between. CDR3 length: 13 amino acids. The CDR3 DNA sequence: TGTGCCTGGACCTTCTCCGTGGAGGCTGAAGCTTTCTTT. It specifies CAWTFSVEAEAFF.

V gene TRBV13 combines with J gene TRBJ2-7; possibly TRBD1 for D (6 bases). This CDR3 has 13 residues. Germline-derived CDR1 and CDR2 are PRHDT and FYEKMQ (reference sequence). The DNA for the CDR3 is TGTGCCAGCAGCTTAGGACAGGGAAGGATAGTTCGGGTC. This sequence encodes CASSLGQGRIVRV.

The genes are TRBV2 and TRBJ1-1; no firm D call. V lost 9 bases to trimming and J lost 1 base, with 12 bases between them. Germline CDR1 is SNHLY and CDR2 is FYNNEI. The CDR3 is 13 residues long. The chain's CDR3 is CASGLRRNTEAFF. The DNA of the CDR3 is TGTGCCAGTGGTTTAAGGCGGAACACTGAAGCTTTCTTT.

V and J are TRBV30 and TRBJ2-2; a possible D gene is TRBD2 (6 bases). This CDR3 region has 15 residues. Germline V lookup: CDR1 GTSNPN, CDR2 SVGIG (reference sequence). The V gene lost 4 bases and the J gene lost 0 bases, with 12 bases spanning the gap. This CDR3 is CAWIPRLANTGELFF. Here the CDR3 DNA reads TGTGCCTGGATACCGAGACTAGCGAACACCGGGGAGCTGTTTTTT.

The genes are TRBV11-2 and TRBJ2-3; D gene unclear. Germline CDR1 SGHAT, CDR2 FQNNGV. This CDR3 is 12 amino acids long. V was clipped by 7 bases and J by 0 bases, with 5 bases between them. This chain's CDR3 is CASTRSTDTQYF. CDR3 DNA: TGTGCCAGCACCCGCAGCACAGATACGCAGTATTTT.

This clone was found a few times. The chain joins TRBV19 to TRBJ2-1; 10 bases agree with TRBD1. The CDR3 is made up of 14 amino acids. The ends lost 6 bases at V and 6 bases at J; junction bases unmatched: 5. The V gene's germline CDR1 is LNHDA and CDR2 SQIVND (reference sequence). This CDR3 reads CASRSGTGVNEQFF. The CDR3 DNA follows: TGTGCCAGTAGGTCAGGGACAGGGGTCAATGAGCAGTTCTTC.

This clone was counted only a few times. The chain links TRBV18 to TRBJ2-5, with 8 bases aligning to TRBD2. The germline CDR1 and CDR2 sequences are KGHSH and LQKENI. V trimming: 5 bases; J trimming: 2 bases; junction bases outside the gene matches: 7. The CDR3 spans 15 residues. The CDR3 sequence is CASSLTGTRQETQYF. In nucleotides, the CDR3 is TGTGCCAGCTCATTAACCGGGACTAGACAAGAGACCCAGTACTTC. The whole variable domain, filled in from reference TRBV18 and TRBJ2-5, reads NAGVMQNPRHLVRRRGQEARLRCSPMKGHSHVYWYRQLPEEGLKFMVYLQKENIIDESGMPKERFSAEFPKEGPSILRIQQVVRGDSAAYFCASSLTGTRQETQYFGPGTRLLVL.

The J gene is TRBJ2-2, the V gene TRBV29-1; possibly TRBD1 or TRBD2 for D (6 bases each). This CDR3 comprises 15 residues. V lost 5 bases, J lost 4 bases, and 17 bases lay in between. Germline V gives CDR1 SQVTM, CDR2 ANQGSEA. CDR3 region: CSVLGAGRSTGELFF. CDR3 bases: TGCAGCGTTTTGGGGGCAGGGAGGTCCACCGGGGAGCTGTTTTTT.

V and J are TRBV18 and TRBJ2-7, with 9 nucleotides matching TRBD1. The CDR3 totals 15 residues. J gave up 6 bases and V 3 bases, and 9 bases lay outside the gene matches. Per germline, CDR1 KGHSH and CDR2 LQKENI. Written as DNA, the CDR3 is TGTGCCAGCTCACCCTGGGACAGGGAGTTCGCCGAGCAGTACTTC. It encodes CASSPWDREFAEQYF. The whole variable domain, remainder taken from reference TRBV18 and TRBJ2-7, is NAGVMQNPRHLVRRRGQEARLRCSPMKGHSHVYWYRQLPEEGLKFMVYLQKENIIDESGMPKERFSAEFPKEGPSILRIQQVVRGDSAAYFCASSPWDREFAEQYFGPGTRLTVT.

The J gene is TRBJ2-1, the V gene TRBV7-6; D unresolved. CDR3 size: 14 residues. The V and J ends lost 5 bases and 9 bases respectively, with 17 bases between them. Germline V gene data show CDR1 as SGHVS and CDR2 as FNYEAQ. CDR3 sequence reads: CASSLEGQLAEQFF. The CDR3 nucleotides are TGTGCCAGCAGCCTCGAAGGGCAGCTTGCTGAGCAGTTCTTC.

The J gene is TRBJ1-1, the V gene TRBV29-1; D gene ambiguous. Germline V gene sequence: CDR1 SQVTM, CDR2 ANQGSEA. Trimming left V 7 bases short and J 2 bases short, with 14 bases between. The CDR3 has 13 amino acids. CDR3 coding DNA: TGCAGCGGCGAACTCCGGGCAAACACTGAAGCTTTCTTT. Amino acids: CSGELRANTEAFF.

The table lists this clone with many counts. The rearrangement links TRBV29-1 to TRBJ1-4; possibly TRBD1 for D (5 bases). CDR3 length: 13 residues. CDR1 is SQVTM, CDR2 ANQGSEA, per germline. The V end lost 4 bases, the J end lost 2 bases, and 8 bases lay between the germline ends. CDR3 nucleotide sequence: TGCAGCGTTGCGAACAGGACTAATGAAAAACTGTTTTTT. Protein: CSVANRTNEKLFF.

The rearrangement links TRBV4-3 to TRBJ1-2; TRBD1 is a possible D gene (5 bases). CDR1 and CDR2 from the germline V gene are LGHNA and YSLEER. Trimming removed 4 bases from V and 8 bases from J, with 17 bases in between. The CDR3 is 14 residues long. In DNA form, the CDR3 reads TGCGCCAGCAGCCCATTAGACAGCTACAAAGGCTACACCTTC. Translating gives CASSPLDSYKGYTF.

This clone has a handful of counts. The chain has TRBV18 and TRBJ2-1, with 8 bases matching TRBD1. Germline-derived CDR1 and CDR2 are KGHSH and LQKENI. V trimming: 4 bases; J trimming: 11 bases; junction bases outside the gene matches: 10. The CDR3 has 14 residues. The CDR3 is CASSLKDRASQQFF. In DNA, the CDR3 is TGTGCCAGCTCACTTAAGGACAGGGCTTCTCAGCAGTTCTTC.

V usage is TRBV10-1 and J usage is TRBJ2-2, with D uncertain. The V gene lost 3 bases and the J gene lost 10 bases, with 15 bases spanning the gap. The CDR3 spans 14 residues. In germline, CDR1 is WNHNN, CDR2 SYGVQD (reference sequence). In DNA, the CDR3 is TGCGCCAGCAGTGATAAGGATGTTAAAGAGGAGCTGTTTTTT. Amino acids: CASSDKDVKEELFF.

V usage is TRBV19 and J usage is TRBJ2-3, with D unresolved. Trimming removed 3 bases from V and 0 bases from J, with 13 bases in between. Germline V CDR1 and CDR2: LNHDA, SQIVND (reference sequence). This CDR3 comprises 16 residues. This CDR3 is CASSILPGGSTDTQYF. In DNA, the CDR3 is TGTGCCAGTAGTATTCTCCCCGGCGGCAGCACAGATACGCAGTATTTT.

This sequence joins TRBV29-1 and TRBJ1-1; maybe TRBD1 (6 bases). The CDR3 totals 14 residues. CDR1 and CDR2 (germline): SQVTM, ANQGSEA. Deletions cut 7 bases from V and 4 bases from J, with 19 bases between. In nucleotides, the CDR3 is TGCAGCGGGGGGCTTCTACTACCTGGCACTGAAGCTTTCTTT. Encoded protein: CSGGLLLPGTEAFF. Full variable domain (outside the CDR3, taken from reference TRBV29-1 and TRBJ1-1): SAVISQKPSRDICQRGTSLTIQCQVDSQVTMMFWYRQQPGQSLTLIATANQGSEATYESGFVIDKFPISRPNLTFSTLTVSNMSPEDSSIYLCSGGLLLPGTEAFFGQGTRLTVV.

V and J are TRBV7-2 and TRBJ2-1; 12 bases align to TRBD2. V lost 5 bases and J lost 9; bases outside the gene matches: 5. This CDR3 region has 14 residues. Germline CDR1 SGHTA, CDR2 FQGNSA. The CDR3 coding sequence is TGTGCCAGCAGCCCCCGACTAGCGGGAGTTGAGCAGTTCTTC. This sequence encodes CASSPRLAGVEQFF.

This clone was observed a handful of times. The chain links TRBV11-2 to TRBJ2-3; 8 bases line up with TRBD2. Trimming at V came to 8 bases and at J to 4 bases, leaving 8 bases not matched to a gene. This CDR3 comprises 14 residues. Looked up from germline, CDR1 is SGHAT and CDR2 is FQNNGV. DNA of the CDR3: TGTGCCAGCTCCCCCGGGACTAGGCCAGATACGCAGTATTTT. Protein sequence: CASSPGTRPDTQYF.